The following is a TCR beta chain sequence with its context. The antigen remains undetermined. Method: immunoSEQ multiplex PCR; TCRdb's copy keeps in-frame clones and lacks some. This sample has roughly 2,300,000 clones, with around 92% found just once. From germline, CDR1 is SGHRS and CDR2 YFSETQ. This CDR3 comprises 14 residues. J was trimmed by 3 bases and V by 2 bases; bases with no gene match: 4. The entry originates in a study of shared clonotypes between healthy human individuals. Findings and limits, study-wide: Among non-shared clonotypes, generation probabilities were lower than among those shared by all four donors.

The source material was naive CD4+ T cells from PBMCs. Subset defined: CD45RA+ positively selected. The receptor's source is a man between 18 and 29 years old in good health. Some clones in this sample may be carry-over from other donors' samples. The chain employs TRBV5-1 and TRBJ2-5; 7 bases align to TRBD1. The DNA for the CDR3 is TGCGCCAGCAGCTTAGGGACAGCAGAAGAGACCCAGTACTTC. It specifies CASSLGTAEETQYF.